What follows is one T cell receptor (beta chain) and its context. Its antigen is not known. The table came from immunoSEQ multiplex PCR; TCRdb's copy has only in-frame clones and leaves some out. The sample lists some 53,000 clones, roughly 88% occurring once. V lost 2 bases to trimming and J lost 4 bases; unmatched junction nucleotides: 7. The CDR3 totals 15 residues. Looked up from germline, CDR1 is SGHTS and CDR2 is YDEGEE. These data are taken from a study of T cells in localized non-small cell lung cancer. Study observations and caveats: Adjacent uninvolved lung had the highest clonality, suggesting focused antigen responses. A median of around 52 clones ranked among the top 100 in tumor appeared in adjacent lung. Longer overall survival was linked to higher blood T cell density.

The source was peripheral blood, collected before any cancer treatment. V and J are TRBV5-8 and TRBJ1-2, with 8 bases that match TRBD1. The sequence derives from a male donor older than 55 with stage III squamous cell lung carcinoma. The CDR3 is CASSFLQGVGYGYTF. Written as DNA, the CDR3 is TGTGCCAGCAGCTTCCTACAGGGGGTCGGCTATGGCTACACCTTC. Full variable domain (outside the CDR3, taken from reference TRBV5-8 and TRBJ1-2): EAGVTQSPTHLIKTRGQQATLRCSPISGHTSVYWYQQALGLGLQFLLWYDEGEERNRGNFPPRFSGRQFPNYSSELNVNALELEDSALYLCASSFLQGVGYGYTFGSGTRLTVV.